The clone carrying this TCR beta chain was picked up many times. These data come from a study of CD8 T cells in ankylosing spondylitis. Germline lookup yields CDR1 MNHEY and CDR2 SVGAGI. The CDR3 sequence is 18 residues long. The germline V and J ends were trimmed by 0 bases and 5 bases, with 19 bases remaining between them. With molecular barcodes, quantitative 5'-RACE was used to make the TCR beta libraries. TCRdb independently ran MiXCR on the 5' RACE reads; one entry per CDR3 protein. The sample lists approximately 220,000 distinct CDR3 sequences, around a quarter occurring once. J is TRBJ2-2 and V is TRBV6-5; D is unresolved. Sequenced: blood, either unsorted or a sorted T cell fraction (not recorded which). This sequence originates from a male donor with ankylosing spondylitis or in good health (not recorded which). The DNA of the CDR3 is TGTGCCAGCAGTTACTCGAAGTCGGCGAAGGGTACAACCGGGGAGCTGTTTTTT. Translated, it gives CASSYSKSAKGTTGELFF.